Described below is a single T cell receptor (beta chain) sequence and its context. Cohort placement rested on clinical history that participants reported themselves. Each exposed participant met a COVID-19 case in the 2 weeks preceding study entry. This sample is part of a study of blood T cell repertoires in COVID-19. About the research overall: Spain, Italy and the United States supplied samples that represented acute and convalescent COVID-19. From T cells, B-cell-depleted T cells, or PBMCs came the material, which was cDNA or gDNA.

V lost 1 base, J lost 3 bases, and 13 bases lay in between. Germline CDR1 reads SGHAT; CDR2 reads FQNNGV. The CDR3 runs to 16 residues. This table comes from immunoSEQ multiplex PCR, and its TCRdb copy is limited to in-frame clones, with some not included. The sample consists of roughly 400,000 clones, about 88% of them appearing once. This sequence was found in a woman aged 18-30 years who had been exposed to COVID-19. V usage is TRBV11-2 and J usage is TRBJ2-1, with TRBD1 as a possible D gene (6 bases). The specimen was PBMCs or T cells enriched from blood (not recorded which). The CDR3 here is CASSLVSGAGYNEQFF. The CDR3 nucleotides are TGTGCCAGCAGCTTAGTGTCAGGGGCCGGCTACAATGAGCAGTTCTTC.